The T cell receptor beta chain under discussion was sequenced for a study of Ad26.COV2.S vaccination and SARS-CoV-2 variants (dated by TCRdb to the early 2020s). With respect to the entire study: Donors in the vaccine arm were drawn from COV1001, a multicentre, randomized, double-blind, placebo-controlled phase I-IIa trial testing Ad26.COV2.S in healthy adults. Ad26.COV2.S was administered intramuscularly at 5 x 10^10 or 1 x 10^11 viral particles, either as a single shot or as two shots given 56 days apart. Trial participants were randomized into five groups of five: low-dose or high-dose Ad26.COV2.S given once or twice, or placebo on both occasions. Throughout the experiments and outcome assessment, investigators stayed blinded to trial group allocation. The TCR-sequenced set comprised approximately 30 samples: roughly 19 Ad26.COV2.S vaccine recipients, 5 placebo recipients and 8 SARS-CoV-2 convalescent individuals. TCRbeta repertoire sequencing was used to assess the specificity and breadth of SARS-CoV-2-reactive T cell receptors after Ad26.COV2.S vaccination. The research as a whole found: Comparable non-spike TCR breadth was observed between vaccine and placebo recipients, consistent with only spike being contained in the vaccine. The authors noted that the TCR breadth and depth analyses may have underestimated total T cell responses. After vaccination, substantial breadth of spike-specific CD8+ and CD4+ T cell responses was reported. Comparing responses between vaccine doses or regimens was not something the study was powered to do. Spike-specific TCR breadth was higher in Ad26.COV2.S recipients than in placebo recipients (P = 0.0014).

CDR1 and CDR2, per the germline V gene, are SGHTA and FQGNSA. Here V drops 5 bases and J drops 3 bases, and the junction holds 16 bases not matched to any gene. The CDR3 contains 18 residues, cysteine and phenylalanine counted. Left in the record is the CDR3 DNA by itself, 54 bases read in frame from the first base. The immunoSEQ Assay was used to sequence TCRbeta CDR3 regions. After extraction, genomic DNA underwent amplification by bias-controlled multiplex PCR, followed by high-throughput sequencing. The authors processed their data as follows. Collapsing and filtering of sequences were performed to quantify the absolute abundance of each unique TCRbeta CDR3 region. Usable DNA was measured by amplifying reference genes present in all nucleated cells, and TCRbeta template counts were normalized to that usable DNA to estimate T cell fraction. Repertoire TCRs were annotated as SARS-CoV-2-specific by exact matching of V gene, CDR3 amino acid sequence and J gene to a known reactive TCR set. MIRA supplied the reference SARS-CoV-2 TCR set, which was filtered for enrichment in COVID-19-positive ImmuneCODE repertoires so that public or cross-reactive TCRs were removed. Using the MIRA antigens, annotated TCRs were further analysed by specific ORF or by position within an ORF. Depth was the summed frequency of annotated unique rearrangements, while breadth was defined as annotated unique rearrangements over total unique productive rearrangements. Two-sided Wilcoxon rank-sum tests were applied when comparing TCR breadth between groups. The table was pulled from immuneACCESS by TCRdb, which kept in-frame rearrangements only. Such tables lose some clones; where checked, under half of the loss comes from unresolved V genes, and the rest has no known cause. V and J calls and clone size are those listed in that table; D and trimming were worked out from the DNA. This sample gives almost 400,000 clones in total; about 91% of them show up just once. The ten largest clones capture approximately 1.9% of the sample.

In the case of this clone: Its antigen is unknown. No much larger clone is present one base from it, and per-base qualities are unavailable.

Interpreted using the paper, the treatment or condition label stands for: some 20 received Ad26.COV2.S at low or high dose, single or two shots; roughly five received placebo; per-sample allocation not given. Repertoires of vaccine and placebo recipients were sequenced from samples taken on day 63 after the first injection. In Cohort 1b, about 25 adults aged 18-55 years were enrolled at a single site in Boston, USA, between 29 July and 7 August 2020. As a vaccine, Ad26.COV2.S was a replication-incompetent adenovirus type 26 vector that expressed a prefusion-stabilized SARS-CoV-2 spike protein derived from the original Wuhan strain.

This clonotype was obtained from a person between 18 and 59 years old who received the Ad26.COV2.S COVID-19 vaccine or a placebo. The source material was peripheral blood, sampled in a trial of Ad26.COV2.S vaccine versus placebo. The rearranged segments are TRBV7-2 and TRBJ2-4; 7 bases in between match TRBD2. The CDR3 region: CASSQYGAGVGVKNIQYF. The base sequence is TGTGCCAGCAGCCAATACGGGGCGGGAGTGGGGGTCAAAAACATTCAGTACTTC. Extended through the reference TRBV7-2 and TRBJ2-4 proteins, this CDR3 yields the full variable domain: GAGVSQSPSNKVTEKGKDVELRCDPISGHTALYWYRQSLGQGLEFLIYFQGNSAPDKSGLPSDRFSAERTGGSVSTLTIQRTQQEDSAVYLCASSQYGAGVGVKNIQYFGAGTRLSVL.